This T cell receptor (beta chain) was observed in a study of CXCR3-negative and CXCR3-positive naive CD8 T cells. Regarding this clonotype: Its antigen is unknown.

This CDR3 is built from 16 residues. Study observations and caveats: Whereas both naive subsets had comparably high diversity, memory CD8+ cells had much lower diversity.

TRB cDNA was prepared as libraries by UMI-labeled 5' RACE. TCRdb reprocessed the 5' RACE reads and keeps a single row for each CDR3 protein, giving no DNA. This sample's table has tens of thousands of distinct CDR3 sequences. Sequencing was carried out using memory CD8+ T cells from blood. The V gene is TRBV12-2, the J gene TRBJ2-7; TCRdb names TRBD2, which stays unverified in the absence of DNA. TRBV12-2 is described as a pseudogene. The TCR comes from a human donor in good health. Some clones in this sample may be carry-over from other donors' samples. The CDR3 spells CASRLVSRLECDEQYF.